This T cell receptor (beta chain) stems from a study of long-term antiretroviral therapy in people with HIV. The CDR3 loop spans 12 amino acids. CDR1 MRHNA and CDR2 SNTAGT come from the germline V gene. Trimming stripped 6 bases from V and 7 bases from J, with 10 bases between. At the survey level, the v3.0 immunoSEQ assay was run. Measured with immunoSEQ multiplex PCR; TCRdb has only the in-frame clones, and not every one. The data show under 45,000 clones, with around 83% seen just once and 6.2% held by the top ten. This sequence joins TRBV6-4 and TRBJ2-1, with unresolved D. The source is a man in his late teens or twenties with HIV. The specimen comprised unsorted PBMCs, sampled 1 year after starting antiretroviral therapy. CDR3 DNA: TGTGCCAGCAGACCCGGTGAGAATGAGCAGTTCTTC. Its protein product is CASRPGENEQFF.